Following are 29 T cell receptor beta chains from one sample sequenced in a study of blood T cell repertoires in COVID-19. Some clones are missing from TCRdb's copy, which holds only in-frame ones; the method was immunoSEQ multiplex PCR. The data show about 480,000 clones, with 80% to 90% seen just once and over 4% held by the top ten. The sequenced sample consisted of peripheral blood. These receptors originate from a woman aged 25 to 39 with acute or convalescent COVID-19.

The chain has TRBV10-3 and TRBJ2-7, with 8 nucleotides matching TRBD1. The CDR3 loop spans 17 amino acids. The germline CDR1 and CDR2 sequences are ENHRY and SYGVKD. With V trimmed by 8 bases and J by 2 bases, 17 bases remained unmatched. The CDR3 nucleotides are TGTGCCATCTCGGCGGGACAGGTAGGAAGAGGGGCCTACGAGCAGTACTTC. It yields the protein CAISAGQVGRGAYEQYF.

This sequence joins TRBV18 and TRBJ1-1; 8 bases line up with TRBD1. V lost 6 bases, J lost 4 bases, and 7 bases stayed unmatched. The germline gives CDR1 KGHSH, CDR2 LQKENI. The CDR3 totals 14 residues. CDR3 sequence (DNA): TGTGCCAGCTCCCGGGACAGGCAGAGCACTGAAGCTTTCTTT. This gives the protein CASSRDRQSTEAFF.

The chain combines TRBV28 with TRBJ1-5; D gene ambiguous. Trimming took 3 bases from V and 9 from J, leaving 21 bases between them. The CDR3 runs 16 residues. CDR1 and CDR2 from the germline V gene are MDHEN and SYDVKM. CDR3 sequence: CASSFDLLEVIRPQHF. CDR3 sequence (DNA): TGTGCCAGCAGTTTTGATCTTCTGGAGGTAATTCGGCCCCAGCATTTT.

The gene calls are TRBV7-9 and TRBJ2-3, with 7 bases that match TRBD1. CDR1 and CDR2 (germline): SEHNR, FQNEAQ (reference sequence). The trim removed 5 bases at V and 2 bases at J, leaving 10 bases unmatched. CDR3 length: 16 amino acids. In nucleotides, the CDR3 is TGTGCCAGCAGCCCAAAACAGGGGTTTCACACAGATACGCAGTATTTT. Amino acid sequence: CASSPKQGFHTDTQYF.

The chain carries TRBV30 and TRBJ1-2; the D gene is possibly TRBD1 (6 bases). The V and J ends lost 2 bases and 12 bases respectively, with 16 bases between them. Germline V gene data show CDR1 as GTSNPN and CDR2 as SVGIG (reference sequence). This CDR3 region has 12 residues. In DNA, the CDR3 is TGTGCCTGGAGTCGGGACATGGCTGCGAACACCTTC. The encoded protein is CAWSRDMAANTF.

The chain couples TRBV29-1 to TRBJ2-7; TRBD1 might be the D (5 bases). Per germline, CDR1 SQVTM and CDR2 ANQGSEA. This CDR3 contains 11 residues. V dropped 5 bases and J dropped 4 bases, with 9 bases sitting between them. The CDR3 DNA reads TGCAGCGTTCATCAGGGATACGAGCAGTACTTC. This encodes CSVHQGYEQYF.

V usage is TRBV27 and J usage is TRBJ2-7; 8 bases are shared with TRBD1. CDR1 is MNHEY, CDR2 SMNVEV, per germline (reference sequence). The V gene end was trimmed by 5 bases and the J gene end by 3 bases; junction bases not matched to a gene: 6. The CDR3 length is 14 residues. DNA for the CDR3: TGTGCCAGCAGTACGTACACAGGGGGCTACGAGCAGTACTTC. It encodes CASSTYTGGYEQYF.

This rearrangement joins TRBV9 to TRBJ2-2; D remains ambiguous. Trimming removed 3 bases from V and 5 bases from J, with 11 bases in between. The CDR3 consists of 14 residues. Germline V gene sequence: CDR1 SGDLS, CDR2 YYNGEE. The CDR3 reads CASSGQEGTGELFF. CDR3 coding DNA: TGTGCCAGCAGCGGGCAGGAAGGAACCGGGGAGCTGTTTTTT.

This chain joins TRBV12-3 or TRBV12-4 and TRBJ2-7; D is unclear. The CDR3 is 11 amino acids. V was shortened by 6 bases and J by 2 bases, with 5 bases between the two germline ends. The CDR3 bases are TGTGCCAGCAGCGAGACCTACGAGCAGTACTTC. Amino acid sequence: CASSETYEQYF.

The chain links TRBV4-2 to TRBJ2-7, with D possibly matching TRBD2 (5 bases). The ends were cut back, 1 base at V and 7 bases at J, with 11 bases in the middle. Germline CDR1 LGHNA, CDR2 YNFKEQ. The CDR3 totals 13 residues. The CDR3 DNA reads as TGTGCCAGCAGCCAAGGGGCTAGCTTGGAGCAGTACTTC. This sequence encodes CASSQGASLEQYF.

The chain combines TRBV28 with TRBJ2-3, with D perhaps TRBD2 (6 bases). CDR3 length: 16 residues. The germline gives CDR1 MDHEN, CDR2 SYDVKM. Trimming removed 5 bases from V and 5 bases from J, with 20 bases in between. The CDR3 DNA follows: TGTGCCAGCAGTCCCGCGGGGTCTTGGGCTAAAGATACGCAGTATTTT. Amino acids: CASSPAGSWAKDTQYF.

The genes are TRBV19 and TRBJ2-4; a weak D match, TRBD1 (5 bases). This CDR3 spans 15 amino acids. V dropped 2 bases and J dropped 6 bases, with 14 bases sitting between them. The germline V gene has CDR1 LNHDA and CDR2 SQIVND (reference sequence). The CDR3 coding sequence is TGTGCCAGTAGTATACGCCAGGGTGGCGGAAACATTCAGTACTTC. This sequence encodes CASSIRQGGGNIQYF.

The gene calls are TRBV28 and TRBJ2-1; tentatively, D is TRBD2 (7 bases). The CDR3 has 15 residues. CDR1 and CDR2 from the germline V gene are MDHEN and SYDVKM. V shed 8 bases and J shed 5 bases, with 19 bases lying between them. In DNA form, the CDR3 reads TGTGCCAGCCACCCGGGGCGGGGGCTACACAATGAGCAGTTCTTC. It is translated as CASHPGRGLHNEQFF.

This clone has just a few counts. The V call is TRBV5-1, the J call TRBJ2-7; 9 bases match TRBD1. The germline V gene encodes CDR1 SGHRS and CDR2 YFSETQ. This CDR3 region has 14 residues. The junction had 8 bases not matched to a gene; V was cut back by 5 bases and J by 5 bases. The CDR3 loop is CASSSGQGAHEQYF. CDR3 nucleotide sequence: TGCGCCAGCAGTTCGGGACAGGGAGCCCACGAGCAGTACTTC.

The chain combines TRBV5-1 with TRBJ1-2; 8 bases match TRBD1. Germline V gives CDR1 SGHRS, CDR2 YFSETQ. The V and J ends lost 0 bases and 10 bases, in that order; junction bases with no gene match: 8. The CDR3 loop spans 14 amino acids. This CDR3 is CASSLARAGGDYTF. The CDR3 DNA sequence: TGCGCCAGCAGCTTGGCCCGGGCAGGGGGCGACTACACCTTC. Using reference TRBV5-1 and TRBJ1-2 for the parts outside the CDR3, the full variable domain is KAGVTQTPRYLIKTRGQQVTLSCSPISGHRSVSWYQQTPGQGLQFLFEYFSETQRNKGNFPGRFSGRQFSNSRSEMNVSTLELGDSALYLCASSLARAGGDYTFGSGTRLTVV.

This clone was seen a handful of times. The V gene is TRBV15, the J gene TRBJ1-5, with D tentatively TRBD1 (5 bases). The CDR3 runs to 15 residues. Trimming took 0 bases from V and 9 from J, leaving 15 bases between them. CDR1 is LNHNV and CDR2 is YYDKDF in the germline V gene (reference sequence). CDR3 DNA sequence: TGTGCCACCAGCAGAGATAAGGGGAACGCTCGGCCCCAGCATTTT. Residues: CATSRDKGNARPQHF.

CDR3 sequence reads: CASSSQGLTSYGYTF. As DNA, the CDR3 is TGTGCCAGCAGCTCACAGGGGCTGACCTCTTATGGCTACACCTTC. The gene calls are TRBV5-8 and TRBJ1-2; 7 bases are shared with TRBD1. V dropped 3 bases and J dropped 5; count of bases not matched to a gene: 10. Germline V gene sequence: CDR1 SGHTS, CDR2 YDEGEE. This CDR3 has 15 amino acids.

The chain carries TRBV18 and TRBJ2-5, with a possible D match to TRBD2 (6 bases). This CDR3 region has 14 residues. CDR1 KGHSH and CDR2 LQKENI come from the germline V gene. Trimming pared 2 bases from V and 4 bases from J, leaving 11 bases between. The CDR3 loop reads CASSPSGVPETQYF. In nucleotides, the CDR3 is TGTGCCAGCTCACCATCGGGGGTCCCAGAGACCCAGTACTTC.

The V and J genes are TRBV13 and TRBJ2-5; a possible D gene is TRBD2 (7 bases). This CDR3 has 15 residues. V was trimmed by 2 bases and J by 6 bases, leaving 16 bases between them. Germline CDR1 is PRHDT and CDR2 is FYEKMQ (reference sequence). The CDR3 region is CASSLPKGGEQTQYF. The CDR3 region has the DNA TGTGCCAGCAGCTTACCTAAAGGGGGGGAGCAGACCCAGTACTTC.

This clone was seen just once. This chain links TRBV30 with TRBJ1-1; TRBD1 is a possible D gene (5 bases). V lost 0 bases, J lost 5 bases, and 10 bases lay in between. CDR1 GTSNPN and CDR2 SVGIG come from the germline V gene (reference sequence). This CDR3 is 13 amino acids long. The CDR3 reads CAWSVTQGTEAFF. CDR3 bases: TGTGCCTGGAGTGTAACTCAGGGAACTGAAGCTTTCTTT.

V usage is TRBV5-4 and J usage is TRBJ2-1; 7 bases are shared with TRBD2. Germline lookup yields CDR1 SGHNT and CDR2 YYREEE (reference sequence). Trimming cost V 3 bases and J 0 bases; bases outside gene matches: 12. The CDR3 consists of 18 residues. CDR3 in DNA: TGTGCCAGCAGCTCCGGCGGGGGATTAGCCTACTCCTACAATGAGCAGTTCTTC. Translation gives CASSSGGGLAYSYNEQFF.

The chain carries TRBV6-5 and TRBJ2-7, with D possibly TRBD1 on 6 matching bases. The germline CDR1 and CDR2 sequences are MNHEY and SVGAGI. The ends were cut back, 6 bases at V and 7 bases at J, with 13 bases in the middle. This CDR3 is 12 amino acids long. The CDR3 loop is CASSQIRGEQYF. CDR3 in DNA: TGTGCCAGCAGCCAAATAAGGGGGGAGCAGTACTTC.

The chain recombines TRBV28 with TRBJ2-5; 11 nucleotides agree with TRBD2. After removal of 6 bases from V and 2 bases from J, the junction contained 8 bases not matched to a gene. The CDR3 consists of 16 residues. From germline, CDR1 is MDHEN and CDR2 SYDVKM. The CDR3 sequence is CASSTRLAGQQETQYF. The CDR3 DNA is TGTGCCAGCAGCACCCGACTAGCGGGGCAGCAAGAGACCCAGTACTTC.

The rearrangement links TRBV13 to TRBJ1-1; possible D gene TRBD1, 5 bases. Germline V gene lookup returns CDR1 PRHDT and CDR2 FYEKMQ (reference sequence). The CDR3 is 12 amino acids. The V end was cut by 5 bases, the J end by 7 bases, with 11 bases between. The CDR3, as DNA: TGTGCCAGCAGCCTAACAGGCTTTGAAGCTTTCTTT. Protein product: CASSLTGFEAFF. The full variable domain, in which reference TRBV13 and TRBJ1-1 provide the parts outside the CDR3, is AAGVIQSPRHLIKEKRETATLKCYPIPRHDTVYWYQQGPGQDPQFLISFYEKMQSDKGSIPDRFSAQQFSDYHSELNMSSLELGDSALYFCASSLTGFEAFFGQGTRLTVV.

The J gene is TRBJ2-1, the V gene TRBV7-8; 9 nucleotides match TRBD2. The CDR3 runs 17 residues. CDR1 is SGHVS and CDR2 is FQNEAQ in the germline V gene. With 1 base clipped from V and 5 bases from J, the junction kept 9 bases outside the gene matches. The CDR3 nucleotides read TGTGCCAGCAGCTTAGGATTGCGGGGGGGCCTGGACAATGAGCAGTTCTTC. It encodes CASSLGLRGGLDNEQFF. The variable domain in full, completed from reference TRBV7-8 and TRBJ2-1, reads GAGVSQSPRYKVAKRGQDVALRCDPISGHVSLFWYQQALGQGPEFLTYFQNEAQLDKSGLPSDRFFAERPEGSVSTLKIQRTQQEDSAVYLCASSLGLRGGLDNEQFFGPGTRLTVL.

The chain employs TRBV5-1 and TRBJ2-3; the match to TRBD1 covers 9 bases. The V gene end was trimmed by 4 bases and the J gene end by 7 bases; junction bases not matched to a gene: 7. Germline-derived CDR1 and CDR2 are SGHRS and YFSETQ. The length of the CDR3 is 14 residues. CDR3 nucleotide sequence: TGCGCCAGCAGCATGGGGACAGGGAAAAATACGCAGTATTTT. This translates into CASSMGTGKNTQYF.

CDR3 coding DNA: TGTGCCAGCAGCGTTAGCGGGGCCGGGGAGCTGTTTTTT. It codes for CASSVSGAGELFF. The V gene is TRBV11-3, the J gene TRBJ2-2, with 8 nucleotides matching TRBD2. The V segment lost 5 bases and the J segment 6 bases; nucleotides outside the gene matches: 2. This CDR3 is 13 amino acids long. Germline CDR1 SGHNT, CDR2 YENEEA.

The rearrangement uses TRBV18 and TRBJ1-5, with D unclear. CDR1 is KGHSH, CDR2 LQKENI, per germline. V was cut by 3 bases and J by 5 bases, with 8 bases left in between. This CDR3 is built from 13 residues. CDR3 in DNA: TGTGCCAGCTCACCCTACAGTGATCAGCCCCAGCATTTT. It translates to CASSPYSDQPQHF.

This clone was detected once. This chain connects TRBV25-1 to TRBJ2-7; TRBD2 might be the D (5 bases). This CDR3 region has 11 residues. V shed 4 bases and J shed 6 bases, with 7 bases lying between them. Germline CDR1 MGHDK, CDR2 SYGVNS. In DNA, the CDR3 is TGTGCCAGCAGTGTAACTAGCGAGCAGTACTTC. This gives the protein CASSVTSEQYF.